These 30 T cell receptor beta chains share one sample of origin, sequenced in a study of blood T cell repertoires in COVID-19 (TCRdb year 2020). The library was made by the immunoSEQ multiplex PCR assay. The table was pulled from immuneACCESS by TCRdb, which kept in-frame rearrangements only. Such tables lose some clones; where checked, under half of the loss comes from unresolved V genes, and the rest has no known cause. Recorded for this sample are over 200,000 clones; 65% to 90% of them occurred a single time. In total, the top ten clones hold 15% of the sample. Material: PBMCs or T cells enriched from blood (not recorded which). Receptors originate from a man between 18 and 29 years old who had recovered from COVID-19.

The J gene is TRBJ1-3, the V gene TRBV7-9; 8 positions match TRBD1. V lost 7 bases, J lost 0 bases, and 8 bases stayed unmatched. The CDR3 sequence is 16 residues long. Germline lookup yields CDR1 SEHNR and CDR2 FQNEAQ (reference sequence). The CDR3 nucleotides read TGTGCCAGCACCCGGCGACAGGGGAACTCTGGAAACACCATATATTTT. Amino acids: CASTRRQGNSGNTIYF.

V usage is TRBV27 and J usage is TRBJ2-1; TRBD1 might be the D (6 bases). Trimming removed 4 bases at V and 7 bases at J, with 14 bases between. CDR3 length equals 14 residues. Germline CDR1 and CDR2: MNHEY and SMNVEV (reference sequence). In DNA form, the CDR3 reads TGTGCCAGCAGTTACCTTACAGGGTGGAATGAGCAGTTCTTC. Translated: CASSYLTGWNEQFF.

The chain employs TRBV12-3 or TRBV12-4 and TRBJ2-7, with 8 bases matching TRBD1. V lost 3 bases and J lost 6; bases outside the gene matches: 4. CDR3 length equals 13 residues. CDR3 nucleotide sequence: TGTGCCAGCAGTTTTTTGACAGGGGTCGAGCAGTACTTC. Residues: CASSFLTGVEQYF.

The chain has TRBV3-1 (or the pseudogene TRBV3-2) and TRBJ2-1; tentatively, D is TRBD2 (6 bases). V lost 0 bases and J 0 bases, leaving 12 bases between the germline ends. CDR1 LGHDT and CDR2 YNNKEL come from the germline V gene (reference sequence). This CDR3 spans 17 amino acids. The CDR3 here is CASSQDPGVSSYNEQFF. CDR3 DNA sequence: TGTGCCAGCAGCCAAGATCCGGGAGTTAGCTCCTACAATGAGCAGTTCTTC.

The J gene is TRBJ1-1, the V gene TRBV11-2; unclear D gene. Germline values: CDR1 SGHAT, CDR2 FQNNGV. Trimming took 5 bases from V and 0 from J, leaving 7 bases between them. The CDR3 contains 13 residues. The CDR3, as DNA: TGTGCCAGCAGCCTACAGTTGAACACTGAAGCTTTCTTT. Its translation is CASSLQLNTEAFF.

The chain carries TRBV28 and TRBJ1-5; perhaps TRBD1 as D (6 bases). Trimming took 2 bases from V and 0 from J, leaving 14 bases between them. In germline, CDR1 is MDHEN, CDR2 SYDVKM. The CDR3 is 17 amino acids. CDR3 in DNA: TGTGCCAGCAGTTTAATTGCGGGGGCCCATAGCAATCAGCCCCAGCATTTT. This gives the protein CASSLIAGAHSNQPQHF.

V and J are TRBV28 and TRBJ1-6; 9 bases align to TRBD1. Per the germline V gene, CDR1 is MDHEN and CDR2 is SYDVKM. The CDR3 contains 14 residues. The junction had 3 bases not matched to a gene; V was cut back by 3 bases and J by 9 bases. The CDR3: CASSFRTGVSPLHF. CDR3 nucleotides: TGTGCCAGCAGTTTCCGGACAGGGGTTTCACCCCTCCACTTT.

This clone was counted ten times or more. V usage is TRBV7-6 and J usage is TRBJ1-6; 9 bases are shared with TRBD1. V lost 2 bases and J lost 10; bases outside the gene matches: 6. There are 15 residues in the CDR3. Germline V CDR1 and CDR2: SGHVS, FNYEAQ. The CDR3 bases are TGTGCCAGCAGCTTAAATGGACAGGGGCAATCACCCCTCCACTTT. Amino acids: CASSLNGQGQSPLHF.

This chain joins TRBV5-4 and TRBJ2-2; 7 bases match TRBD1. This CDR3 contains 17 residues. In germline, CDR1 is SGHNT, CDR2 YYREEE (reference sequence). V shed 4 bases and J 6 bases; nucleotides not matched to a gene: 15. CDR3 sequence (DNA): TGTGCCAGCAGCCGCACAGGGGATGGCCTCATGGCCGGGGAGCTGTTTTTT. Amino acids: CASSRTGDGLMAGELFF.

This chain joins TRBV5-1 and TRBJ2-3; TRBD2 agrees at 13 bases. This CDR3 spans 20 amino acids. Germline CDR1 and CDR2: SGHRS and YFSETQ. V was clipped by 4 bases and J by 3 bases; unmatched bases: 17. The CDR3 coding sequence is TGCGCCAGCAGCGCCGGACTAGCGGGAGCCACCGGGGTCCTGACAGATACGCAGTATTTT. Translated, it gives CASSAGLAGATGVLTDTQYF.

V usage is TRBV6-5 and J usage is TRBJ1-1; no firm D call. Looked up from germline, CDR1 is MNHEY and CDR2 is SVGAGI. The CDR3 has 15 amino acids. Trimming cost V 5 bases and J 7 bases, with 20 bases left between them. This CDR3 is CASSIRTLGRGEAFF. As DNA, the CDR3 is TGTGCCAGCAGTATTCGGACCCTAGGGCGGGGTGAAGCTTTCTTT.

The chain recombines TRBV19 with TRBJ2-7; perhaps TRBD1 as D (6 bases). V was shortened by 10 bases and J by 2 bases, with 18 bases between the two germline ends. Germline V gene sequence: CDR1 LNHDA, CDR2 SQIVND (reference sequence). There are 14 residues in the CDR3. The CDR3 spells CATLGASDPYEQYF. CDR3 coding DNA: TGTGCCACTCTGGGGGCTAGTGATCCCTACGAGCAGTACTTC.

The chain is built from TRBV6-4 and TRBJ2-3, with 11 bases fitting TRBD2. With 4 bases clipped from V and 4 bases from J, the junction kept 7 bases outside the gene matches. The CDR3 extends over 16 amino acids. Germline CDR1 reads MRHNA; CDR2 reads SNTAGT. The DNA of the CDR3 is TGTGCCAGCAGTGTGGGTAGCGGGGGGGCCGCAGATACGCAGTATTTT. Its protein is CASSVGSGGAADTQYF.

The chain links TRBV27 to TRBJ2-5; weak D call: TRBD2 (5 bases). The germline gives CDR1 MNHEY, CDR2 SMNVEV (reference sequence). V was pared by 5 bases and J by 5 bases, with 15 bases between. The CDR3 runs to 14 residues. The CDR3 DNA sequence: TGTGCCAGCAGTCCGCGGCCCACGGGGGAGACCCAGTACTTC. Amino acid sequence: CASSPRPTGETQYF.

The rearrangement uses TRBV15 and TRBJ2-1; the match to TRBD2 covers 10 bases. J was trimmed by 8 bases and V by 0 bases; bases with no gene match: 7. Germline CDR1 LNHNV, CDR2 YYDKDF (reference sequence). This CDR3 is built from 16 residues. This CDR3 is CATSRDYGTSVHEQFF. CDR3 in DNA: TGTGCCACCAGCAGAGATTATGGGACTAGCGTCCATGAGCAGTTCTTC.

This chain uses TRBV5-6 with TRBJ2-1, with TRBD2 matching over 8 bases. Germline CDR1 reads SGHDT; CDR2 reads YYEEEE. Trimming cost V 4 bases and J 6 bases; bases outside gene matches: 6. The CDR3 contains 14 residues. In DNA form, the CDR3 reads TGTGCCAGCAGCCCAACGGGAGGGGGCAATGAGCAGTTCTTC. Protein: CASSPTGGGNEQFF.

The V and J genes are TRBV7-8 and TRBJ2-3, with 7 bases aligning to TRBD2. With 5 bases clipped from V and 6 bases from J, the junction kept 11 bases outside the gene matches. Germline V lookup: CDR1 SGHVS, CDR2 FQNEAQ. The CDR3 length is 15 residues. The CDR3 sequence is CASSPRGGRGDTQYF. The CDR3 coding sequence is TGTGCCAGCAGCCCGAGGGGCGGGAGAGGGGATACGCAGTATTTT.

V is TRBV7-2 and J is TRBJ1-3; D not resolved. The CDR3 runs 14 residues. Trimming pared 5 bases from V and 1 base from J, leaving 9 bases between. Germline assignment: CDR1 SGHTA and CDR2 FQGNSA. The CDR3 coding sequence is TGTGCCAGCAGCCCCCGCAGATCTGGAAACACCATATATTTT. It yields the protein CASSPRRSGNTIYF.

About this clone: The same CDR3 can be traced to other DNA sequences in this sample. The J gene is TRBJ1-6, the V gene TRBV2; possibly TRBD1 for D (6 bases). The ends were cut back, 4 bases at V and 0 bases at J, with 7 bases in the middle. From germline, CDR1 is SNHLY and CDR2 FYNNEI. The CDR3 runs to 15 residues. In DNA, the CDR3 is TGTGCCAGCAGTGCGGACAGCTCCTATAATTCACCCCTCCACTTT. Amino acids: CASSADSSYNSPLHF.

This rearrangement joins TRBV3-1 (or the pseudogene TRBV3-2) to TRBJ2-7, with 13 nucleotides matching TRBD2. Per the germline V gene, CDR1 is LGHDT and CDR2 is YNNKEL (reference sequence). Germline trimming cut 1 base from V and 7 bases from J; bases unmatched to any gene: 7. CDR3 length: 16 amino acids. The CDR3 region has the DNA TGTGCCAGCAGCCAAGGCCGGACTAGCGGGAGTAAGGAGCAGTACTTC. It is translated as CASSQGRTSGSKEQYF.

The rearrangement uses TRBV7-3 and TRBJ2-2; 8 bases fit TRBD2. J gave up 2 bases and V 1 base, and 12 bases lay outside the gene matches. Germline V gives CDR1 SGHTA, CDR2 FQGTGA. The CDR3 sequence is 19 residues long. The CDR3 DNA is TGTGCCAGCAGCTTAAATCCCCATCTGCGGGAGGTAAACACCGGGGAGCTGTTTTTT. Its translation: CASSLNPHLREVNTGELFF. Based on the CDR3 plus reference TRBV7-3 and TRBJ2-2, the full variable domain is GAGVSQTPSNKVTEKGKYVELRCDPISGHTALYWYRQSLGQGPEFLIYFQGTGAADDSGLPNDRFFAVRPEGSVSTLKIQRTERGDSAVYLCASSLNPHLREVNTGELFFGEGSRLTVL.

The chain has TRBV6-1 and TRBJ2-1; D is uncertain. The germline gives CDR1 MNHNS, CDR2 SASEGT. The ends were cut back, 1 base at V and 9 bases at J, with 13 bases in the middle. This CDR3 comprises 14 residues. CDR3 in amino acids: CASSEVVTRSEQFF. DNA for the CDR3: TGTGCCAGCAGTGAAGTCGTGACTCGAAGTGAGCAGTTCTTC.

The V call is TRBV11-2, the J call TRBJ2-1; possibly TRBD1 for D (6 bases). The CDR3 is made up of 14 amino acids. Trimming stripped 1 base from V and 9 bases from J, with 13 bases between. Per germline, CDR1 SGHAT and CDR2 FQNNGV. The CDR3 nucleotides are TGTGCCAGCAGCTTAGGGGGTAGGGGGAGTGAGCAGTTCTTC. This translates into CASSLGGRGSEQFF.

The J gene is TRBJ2-7, the V gene TRBV19, with TRBD2 matching 7 bases. J gave up 0 bases and V 7 bases, and 9 bases lay outside the gene matches. Germline CDR1 and CDR2: LNHDA and SQIVND (reference sequence). The CDR3 extends over 15 amino acids. CDR3 nucleotides: TGTGCCAGTAACTCCCCGCAGCGGGGCTCCTACGAGCAGTACTTC. The encoded protein is CASNSPQRGSYEQYF. Full variable domain (remainder filled in from reference TRBV19 and TRBJ2-7): DGGITQSPKYLFRKEGQNVTLSCEQNLNHDAMYWYRQDPGQGLRLIYYSQIVNDFQKGDIAEGYSVSREKKESFPLTVTSAQKNPTAFYLCASNSPQRGSYEQYFGPGTRLTVT.

The rearrangement joins TRBV7-6 to TRBJ1-4; D gene uncertain. The CDR3 loop spans 13 amino acids. V lost 8 bases and J lost 4, with 11 bases in between. CDR1 is SGHVS, CDR2 FNYEAQ, per germline. The CDR3 DNA reads as TGTGCCAGCTCCGCCAGGCTTAATGAAAAACTGTTTTTT. It translates to CASSARLNEKLFF.

The chain's CDR3 is CASSTQGPGELFF. In DNA form, the CDR3 reads TGTGCCAGCAGCACCCAGGGGCCCGGGGAGCTGTTTTTT. V and J are TRBV2 and TRBJ2-2; TRBD1 might be the D (6 bases). Trimming shortened V by 6 bases and J by 6 bases, and 11 bases separated the two germline ends. The V gene's germline CDR1 is SNHLY and CDR2 FYNNEI. CDR3 size: 13 residues.

The chain recombines TRBV19 with TRBJ2-3; maybe TRBD1 (5 bases). This CDR3 has 13 amino acids. V lost 5 bases and J lost 0, with 6 bases in between. Germline V gene data show CDR1 as LNHDA and CDR2 as SQIVND (reference sequence). Here the CDR3 reads CASSWGSTDTQYF. DNA for the CDR3: TGTGCCAGTAGTTGGGGCAGCACAGATACGCAGTATTTT.

The V call is TRBV18, the J call TRBJ1-5; 9 positions agree with TRBD1. The germline V gene has CDR1 KGHSH and CDR2 LQKENI. Trimming removed 4 bases from V and 5 bases from J; junction bases left unmatched: 6. The CDR3 covers 15 residues. Written as DNA, the CDR3 is TGTGCCAGCTCACGCTTGGACAGGGGAGATCAGCCCCAGCATTTT. Protein sequence: CASSRLDRGDQPQHF.

V and J are TRBV11-2 and TRBJ2-2, with 7 bases that match TRBD2. The germline CDR1 and CDR2 sequences are SGHAT and FQNNGV. J was trimmed by 6 bases and V by 2 bases; bases with no gene match: 9. The CDR3 has 16 residues. CDR3 nucleotides: TGTGCCAGCAGCTTACGAGGGCGGGAGTACTCCGGGGAGCTGTTTTTT. This gives the protein CASSLRGREYSGELFF. Based on the CDR3 plus reference TRBV11-2 and TRBJ2-2, the full variable domain is EAGVAQSPRYKIIEKRQSVAFWCNPISGHATLYWYQQILGQGPKLLIQFQNNGVVDDSQLPKDRFSAERLKGVDSTLKIQPAKLEDSAVYLCASSLRGREYSGELFFGEGSRLTVL.

V gene TRBV30 combines with J gene TRBJ2-5; D is perhaps TRBD2 (6 bases). Trimming took 4 bases from V and 0 from J, leaving 9 bases between them. This CDR3 is built from 13 residues. CDR1 is GTSNPN and CDR2 is SVGIG in the germline V gene (reference sequence). The CDR3 sequence is CAWNRGNQETQYF. The CDR3, as DNA: TGTGCCTGGAACCGGGGGAACCAAGAGACCCAGTACTTC. Drawing the rest from reference TRBV30 and TRBJ2-5, the complete variable domain is SQTIHQWPATLVQPVGSPLSLECTVEGTSNPNLYWYRQAAGRGLQLLFYSVGIGQISSEVPQNLSASRPQDRQFILSSKKLLLSDSGFYLCAWNRGNQETQYFGPGTRLLVL.